This record looks at one TCR beta chain sequence and its context. Trimming at V came to 8 bases and at J to 0 bases, leaving 8 bases not matched to a gene. Germline V CDR1 and CDR2: SEHNR, FQNEAQ (reference sequence). The CDR3 length is 16 residues. Authors' processing steps: Using reference gene primer amplification, nucleated cell counts were estimated. Sequencing was performed with immunoSEQ multiplex PCR; in TCRdb, only in-frame clones are kept and a portion is missing. V, J and clone size reflect that table, while D and trimming were determined from the DNA. Of about 50,000 clones listed, around 80% are singletons. This specimen belongs to a study of blood T cell repertoires in COVID-19. Study-wide background: Sources were T cells, B-cell-depleted T cells, or PBMCs; the material itself was cDNA or gDNA.

This sequence joins TRBV7-9 and TRBJ2-1; 9 bases agree with TRBD2. The receptor was isolated from a woman of 80 years or more with COVID-19, enrolled during active disease. The specimen was peripheral blood. Here the CDR3 reads CASRILAGSSYNEQFF. In DNA, the CDR3 is TGTGCCAGCCGCATCCTAGCGGGAAGCTCCTACAATGAGCAGTTCTTC.